This T cell receptor (beta chain) was found in a study of T cells in Graves' hyperthyroidism and ophthalmopathy. The CDR3 contains 15 residues. From germline, CDR1 is DFQATT and CDR2 SNEGSKA (reference sequence). V trimming: 3 bases; J trimming: 2 bases; junction bases outside the gene matches: 7. TCR beta CDR3 regions were amplified from RNA. During a first-round RT-PCR of the TCR CDR3, the HTBI primer set was used. TCRdb used MiXCR to reprocess the multiplex PCR reads, holding one entry per CDR3 protein. Of 650,000 to 750,000 distinct CDR3 sequences listed, 14% are singletons. The sequence derives from a woman under 30 with Graves' hyperthyroidism. Sequencing was carried out using blood. The chain carries TRBV20-1 and TRBJ2-7, with 10 bases identical to TRBD2. CDR3 DNA sequence: TGCAGTGCTAGGCCGAGCGGGAGGGCCACCTACGAGCAGTACTTC. This encodes CSARPSGRATYEQYF.